This T cell receptor beta chain was identified in a study of blood T cell repertoires in COVID-19. Study-wide context: T cells, B-cell-depleted T cells, or PBMCs supplied cDNA or gDNA.

Repertoires were generated with immunoSEQ multiplex PCR, while TCRdb's copy carries only in-frame clones and drops some. Among about 400,000 clones listed, approximately 87% were seen once. V was clipped by 3 bases and J by 4 bases, with 12 bases between them. There are 14 residues in the CDR3. Per the germline V gene, CDR1 is SGHTA and CDR2 is FQGNSA. The J gene is TRBJ1-2, the V gene TRBV7-2, with TRBD1 as a possible D gene (5 bases). Sequencing was done on a sample of PBMCs or T cells enriched from blood (not recorded which). This sequence originates from a woman aged 45-60 years who had recovered from COVID-19. The CDR3 protein is CASSLGHRPYGYTF. The CDR3 DNA follows: TGTGCCAGCAGCTTGGGGCATAGACCCTATGGCTACACCTTC.